The 16 T cell receptor beta chains below all came from one sample that was sequenced in a study of CD8 T cells in Susac syndrome. RNA was extracted with the RNeasy kit, and a quantity of 0.5 to 1 ug was reverse transcribed using random hexamers. TCRdb re-called the immunoSEQ multiplex PCR reads with MiXCR, one entry per CDR3 protein. The table lists more than 100,000 distinct CDR3 sequences, roughly 96% of them singletons. Sequencing was performed on CD4+ T cells from PBMCs. Receptors originate from a human donor in good health.

For the CDR3, the DNA is TGTGCCTGGAGTGTCAGACAGGGAGGCCAGCCCCAGCATTTT. Translated, it gives CAWSVRQGGQPQHF. V is TRBV30 and J is TRBJ1-5; 7 bases agree with TRBD1. CDR3 length equals 14 residues. With 0 bases clipped from V and 7 bases from J, the junction kept 6 bases outside the gene matches. Looked up from germline, CDR1 is GTSNPN and CDR2 is SVGIG (reference sequence).

The rearrangement joins TRBV18 to TRBJ2-1; 9 positions agree with TRBD2. Losses at the gene ends were 3 bases for V and 10 bases for J; bases not matched to a gene: 10. The germline V gene encodes CDR1 KGHSH and CDR2 LQKENI. CDR3 size: 15 residues. CDR3 coding DNA: TGTGCCAGCTCACCCTTAGCGGGAGAATCGGGCGAGCAGTTCTTC. This gives the protein CASSPLAGESGEQFF. Full variable domain (rest looked up from reference TRBV18 and TRBJ2-1): NAGVMQNPRHLVRRRGQEARLRCSPMKGHSHVYWYRQLPEEGLKFMVYLQKENIIDESGMPKERFSAEFPKEGPSILRIQQVVRGDSAAYFCASSPLAGESGEQFFGPGTRLTVL.

V gene TRBV7-9 combines with J gene TRBJ2-1, with D perhaps TRBD2 (7 bases). In germline, CDR1 is SEHNR, CDR2 FQNEAQ (reference sequence). V shed 2 bases and J shed 5 bases, with 13 bases lying between them. The CDR3 is 15 amino acids. CDR3 nucleotide sequence: TGTGCCAGCAGCTTATCGGGGAGGGGGAACAATGAGCAGTTCTTC. Protein sequence: CASSLSGRGNNEQFF. The variable domain in full, with the rest retrieved from reference TRBV7-9 and TRBJ2-1, is DTGVSQNPRHKITKRGQNVTFRCDPISEHNRLYWYRQTLGQGPEFLTYFQNEAQLEKSRLLSDRFSAERPKGSFSTLEIQRTEQGDSAMYLCASSLSGRGNNEQFFGPGTRLTVL.

The chain recombines TRBV29-1 with TRBJ1-1; TRBD1 matches 10 bases. Looked up from germline, CDR1 is SQVTM and CDR2 is ANQGSEA. J lost 5 bases, V lost 3 bases, and 6 bases had no gene match. This CDR3 is built from 14 residues. The CDR3 sequence: CSVDPGTGDTEAFF. The CDR3 DNA follows: TGCAGCGTTGATCCCGGGACAGGGGATACTGAAGCTTTCTTT.

The chain links TRBV6-1 to TRBJ2-7, with a possible D match to TRBD2 (6 bases). V gave up 7 bases and J gave up 6 bases, with 19 bases separating them. Germline V gene data show CDR1 as MNHNS and CDR2 as SASEGT. The CDR3 has 14 residues. CDR3 residues: CASNPGTRVGEQYF. CDR3 sequence (DNA): TGTGCCAGCAACCCCGGGACTCGAGTCGGCGAGCAGTACTTC.

This chain uses TRBV20-1 with TRBJ2-5; D remains ambiguous. The germline gives CDR1 DFQATT, CDR2 SNEGSKA (reference sequence). There are 12 residues in the CDR3. The V gene lost 6 bases and the J gene lost 2 bases, with 10 bases spanning the gap. The CDR3 sequence: CSALYGQETQYF. CDR3 DNA: TGCAGTGCCCTCTACGGACAAGAGACCCAGTACTTC.

The V call is TRBV6-5, the J call TRBJ2-7; D is possibly TRBD2 (6 bases). The V gene lost 7 bases and the J gene lost 5 bases, with 15 bases spanning the gap. This CDR3 spans 13 amino acids. Per germline, CDR1 MNHEY and CDR2 SVGAGI. CDR3 DNA: TGTGCCAGCACCTCGACCACGGGGGACGAGCAGTACTTC. As protein: CASTSTTGDEQYF.

V and J are TRBV5-1 and TRBJ2-7, with no clear D. CDR3 length equals 14 residues. Deletions cut 0 bases from V and 7 bases from J, with 14 bases between. The V gene's germline CDR1 is SGHRS and CDR2 YFSETQ. The CDR3 here is CASSLEGRLQEQYF. For the CDR3, the DNA is TGCGCCAGCAGCTTGGAGGGCAGGTTGCAAGAGCAGTACTTC.

CDR3 coding DNA: TGCAGCGCCATAGCGGGAGGGCCTGGAGATACGCAGTATTTT. It is translated as CSAIAGGPGDTQYF. The rearrangement links TRBV29-1 to TRBJ2-3; TRBD2 agrees at 11 bases. There are 14 residues in the CDR3. The V gene's germline CDR1 is SQVTM and CDR2 ANQGSEA. The V and J ends lost 7 bases and 5 bases, in that order; junction bases with no gene match: 8.

V gene TRBV4-1 combines with J gene TRBJ1-2, with 7 bases fitting TRBD1. Unmatched junction bases numbered 12, after V lost 6 bases and J lost 2 bases. CDR3 length: 16 residues. Germline-derived CDR1 and CDR2 are MGHRA and YSYEKL. In nucleotides, the CDR3 is TGCGCCAGCAGTCAACAAGGGGGGACAGCAAACTATGGCTACACCTTC. It is translated as CASSQQGGTANYGYTF.

The chain joins TRBV18 to TRBJ1-4; tentatively, D is TRBD1 (6 bases). V was cut by 6 bases and J by 7 bases, with 18 bases left in between. The CDR3 length is 15 residues. Per germline, CDR1 KGHSH and CDR2 LQKENI. The CDR3 loop is CASSPTGTPREKLFF. The CDR3 nucleotides read TGTGCCAGCTCTCCTACCGGGACACCTCGTGAAAAACTGTTTTTT.

The V call is TRBV24-1, the J call TRBJ2-1, with D hard to call. This CDR3 region has 11 residues. Germline V gives CDR1 KGHDR, CDR2 SFDVKD. Trimming removed 3 bases at V and 10 bases at J, with 6 bases between. The CDR3 DNA is TGTGCCACCAGTGATCCCTACGAGCAGTTCTTC. Amino acid sequence: CATSDPYEQFF.

The chain uses TRBV30 and TRBJ2-3, with 8 positions matching TRBD2. V lost 0 bases, J lost 3 bases, and 8 bases stayed unmatched. This CDR3 spans 16 amino acids. Germline values: CDR1 GTSNPN, CDR2 SVGIG (reference sequence). CDR3 DNA: TGTGCCTGGAGTGTACTTAGCGGGACGGTAACAGATACGCAGTATTTT. It translates to CAWSVLSGTVTDTQYF.

V gene TRBV4-1 combines with J gene TRBJ2-5; 10 bases are shared with TRBD2. Germline trimming cut 4 bases from V and 2 bases from J; bases unmatched to any gene: 13. CDR1 and CDR2 (germline): MGHRA, YSYEKL. The CDR3 sequence is 18 residues long. CDR3 nucleotide sequence: TGCGCCAGCAGCCTCCGGGTAGCGGGAGGCAGCGGGCAAGAGACCCAGTACTTC. Protein product: CASSLRVAGGSGQETQYF.

The chain couples TRBV15 to TRBJ1-1; TRBD1 aligns across 11 bases. The J segment lost 6 bases and the V segment lost 5 bases, leaving 5 bases of the junction unmatched. The CDR3 runs to 14 residues. Per the germline V gene, CDR1 is LNHNV and CDR2 is YYDKDF (reference sequence). CDR3 sequence (DNA): TGTGCCACCAGCGGACAGGGGGCCGGGGCTGAAGCTTTCTTT. This translates into CATSGQGAGAEAFF.

This chain links TRBV6-5 with TRBJ2-5; possibly TRBD2 for D (5 bases). The CDR3 sequence is 14 residues long. Trimming shortened V by 6 bases and J by 5 bases, and 16 bases separated the two germline ends. Germline V lookup: CDR1 MNHEY, CDR2 SVGAGI. In nucleotides, the CDR3 is TGTGCCAGCAGCCCTCGACGGCGGGTGGAGACCCAGTACTTC. Residues: CASSPRRRVETQYF.